The clone carrying this T cell receptor (beta chain) turned up a few times. This sample was taken from a study of blood T cell repertoires in COVID-19. Overall study context: Sites in the United States, Italy and Spain provided acute and convalescent COVID-19 samples. PBMCs, B-cell-depleted T cells, or T cells provided the cDNA or gDNA that made up the material.

Under the authors' procedure: How many nucleated cells were present was estimated from reference gene primer amplification. Sequencing used immunoSEQ multiplex PCR; TCRdb keeps in-frame clones, though not all of them. That table gives V, J and clone size, and the DNA gave D and trimming. The sample includes about 230,000 clones, less than 90% of them seen just once. Trimming cost V 4 bases and J 5 bases, with 21 bases left between them. Germline CDR1 SGHNT, CDR2 YYREEE (reference sequence). The CDR3 runs to 16 residues. The sequenced sample was peripheral blood. The V gene is TRBV5-4, the J gene TRBJ2-5; D perhaps matches TRBD2 (6 bases). The source is a woman in her seventies with active or convalescent COVID-19. Here the CDR3 reads CASSATGRPGRETQYF. The DNA of the CDR3 is TGTGCCAGCAGCGCCACTGGGAGGCCGGGAAGGGAGACCCAGTACTTC.